Presented here are 14 T cell receptor beta chains from one specimen sequenced in a study of cytomegalovirus exposure and HLA in healthy donors. This table comes from immunoSEQ multiplex PCR, and its TCRdb copy is limited to in-frame clones, with some not included. This table has fewer than 200,000 clones, roughly nine tenths appearing once. Sample: PBMCs. The receptors stem from a man between 18 and 35 years old in good health and CMV-seropositive.

The chain recombines TRBV5-1 with TRBJ2-1; 11 bases line up with TRBD2. CDR3 size: 16 residues. V was pared by 3 bases and J by 4 bases, with 6 bases of the junction left unmatched. The germline gives CDR1 SGHRS, CDR2 YFSETQ. This CDR3 reads CASSYLAGGPYNEQFF. CDR3 DNA: TGCGCCAGCAGCTATTTAGCGGGAGGGCCTTACAATGAGCAGTTCTTC.

Of note for this clone: Other nucleotide sequences from this sample produce the same CDR3. This chain connects TRBV18 to TRBJ2-2, with D perhaps matching TRBD1 (6 bases). Trimming removed 1 base at V and 6 bases at J, with 6 bases between. From germline, CDR1 is KGHSH and CDR2 LQKENI. The CDR3 length is 13 residues. The CDR3 DNA reads as TGTGCCAGCTCACCACAGGGGGCCGGGGAGCTGTTTTTT. Protein product: CASSPQGAGELFF.

The chain employs TRBV7-2 and TRBJ2-1, with TRBD2 matching 12 bases. The germline CDR1 and CDR2 sequences are SGHTA and FQGNSA. V dropped 5 bases and J dropped 1; count of bases not matched to a gene: 12. This CDR3 spans 19 amino acids. CDR3 nucleotides: TGTGCCAGCAGCGGAGACCCCGGACTAGCGGGAATTTCCTACAATGAGCAGTTCTTC. It translates to CASSGDPGLAGISYNEQFF.

This clone was seen once. The CDR3 sequence: CASSPRTSGSWMSLDTQYF. In DNA, the CDR3 is TGTGCCAGCAGCCCGCGGACTAGCGGGAGTTGGATGAGTTTAGATACGCAGTATTTT. This chain uses TRBV21-1 with TRBJ2-3; TRBD2 is taken as the D call from the table, unchecked against the DNA. TRBV21-1 is a listed pseudogene. The CDR3 is 19 residues long.

As DNA, the CDR3 is TGTGCCAGCAGCTTAGCCTACTCCTACAATGAGCAGTTCTTC. It is translated as CASSLAYSYNEQFF. This chain connects TRBV11-2 to TRBJ2-1; D uncertain. Germline V lookup: CDR1 SGHAT, CDR2 FQNNGV. V was cut by 1 base and J by 0 bases, with 4 bases left in between. This CDR3 spans 14 amino acids.

This CDR3 reads CASSFGRGATNEKLFF. CDR3 coding DNA: TGTGCCAGCAGCTTTGGCAGGGGCGCAACTAATGAAAAACTGTTTTTT. This chain uses TRBV5-8 with TRBJ1-4; TRBD1 is a possible D gene (6 bases). Per germline, CDR1 SGHTS and CDR2 YDEGEE. The CDR3 is 16 residues long. With 2 bases removed from V and 0 bases from J, the gap between germline ends came to 11 bases.

The chain carries TRBV11-2 and TRBJ1-2, with a tentative D call TRBD1 (5 bases). This CDR3 contains 12 residues. Trimming took 2 bases from V and 7 from J, leaving 8 bases between them. The germline CDR1 and CDR2 sequences are SGHAT and FQNNGV. The CDR3 reads CASSLQGIGYTF. In DNA form, the CDR3 reads TGTGCCAGCAGCTTACAGGGAATTGGCTACACCTTC.

The rearrangement uses TRBV7-8 and TRBJ2-2; D might be TRBD1 (6 bases). The CDR3 has 16 amino acids. V lost 2 bases and J lost 5, with 15 bases in between. Germline V gene sequence: CDR1 SGHVS, CDR2 FQNEAQ. CDR3 amino acids: CASSLQYRVATGELFF. Here the CDR3 DNA reads TGTGCCAGCAGCTTACAGTACAGGGTAGCTACCGGGGAGCTGTTTTTT. Based on the CDR3 plus reference TRBV7-8 and TRBJ2-2, the full variable domain is GAGVSQSPRYKVAKRGQDVALRCDPISGHVSLFWYQQALGQGPEFLTYFQNEAQLDKSGLPSDRFFAERPEGSVSTLKIQRTQQEDSAVYLCASSLQYRVATGELFFGEGSRLTVL.

The chain couples TRBV11-2 to TRBJ2-3; D is unclear. Trimming cost V 5 bases and J 5 bases, with 8 bases left between them. The germline V gene encodes CDR1 SGHAT and CDR2 FQNNGV. CDR3 length: 12 amino acids. The CDR3: CASSPSGDTQYF. The CDR3 DNA reads TGTGCCAGCAGCCCCTCGGGAGATACGCAGTATTTT. Complete variable domain (other parts from reference TRBV11-2 and TRBJ2-3): EAGVAQSPRYKIIEKRQSVAFWCNPISGHATLYWYQQILGQGPKLLIQFQNNGVVDDSQLPKDRFSAERLKGVDSTLKIQPAKLEDSAVYLCASSPSGDTQYFGPGTRLTVL.

This rearrangement joins TRBV19 to TRBJ2-6; 8 bases line up with TRBD2. J lost 1 base, V lost 6 bases, and 8 bases had no gene match. CDR1 and CDR2 (germline): LNHDA, SQIVND (reference sequence). CDR3 length: 17 residues. The CDR3, as DNA: TGTGCCAGTAGAGAAATTAGCGGGGTTTCTGGGGCCAACGTCCTGACTTTC. This translates into CASREISGVSGANVLTF.

The chain recombines TRBV5-4 with TRBJ2-7; 7 nucleotides line up with TRBD1. With 3 bases clipped from V and 2 bases from J, the junction kept 5 bases outside the gene matches. Looked up from germline, CDR1 is SGHNT and CDR2 is YYREEE (reference sequence). The CDR3 totals 14 residues. CDR3 sequence: CASSSDRAPYEQYF. The CDR3 nucleotides are TGTGCCAGCAGCTCCGACAGGGCCCCCTACGAGCAGTACTTC. The full variable domain, rest sourced from reference TRBV5-4 and TRBJ2-7, is ETGVTQSPTHLIKTRGQQVTLRCSSQSGHNTVSWYQQALGQGPQFIFQYYREEENGRGNFPPRFSGLQFPNYSSELNVNALELDDSALYLCASSSDRAPYEQYFGPGTRLTVT.

This clone was picked up many times. The rearrangement links TRBV18 to TRBJ2-1; TRBD2 matches 15 bases. Germline-derived CDR1 and CDR2 are KGHSH and LQKENI. Germline trimming cut 3 bases from V and 6 bases from J; bases unmatched to any gene: 6. CDR3 length: 17 amino acids. CDR3 sequence (DNA): TGTGCCAGCTCACCTGGGACTAGCGGGAGGAGGGTCAATGAGCAGTTCTTC. Protein sequence: CASSPGTSGRRVNEQFF.

The chain is built from TRBV11-2 and TRBJ1-1, with D unresolved. CDR1 is SGHAT and CDR2 is FQNNGV in the germline V gene. V shed 4 bases and J shed 3 bases, with 15 bases lying between them. This CDR3 contains 15 residues. CDR3 protein: CASSSLVRGDTEAFF. CDR3 in DNA: TGTGCCAGCAGCTCCCTCGTCCGCGGGGACACTGAAGCTTTCTTT. The full variable domain, rest sourced from reference TRBV11-2 and TRBJ1-1, is EAGVAQSPRYKIIEKRQSVAFWCNPISGHATLYWYQQILGQGPKLLIQFQNNGVVDDSQLPKDRFSAERLKGVDSTLKIQPAKLEDSAVYLCASSSLVRGDTEAFFGQGTRLTVV.

The chain links TRBV6-1 to TRBJ2-3; D might be TRBD1 (6 bases). The CDR3 runs to 16 residues. Per germline, CDR1 MNHNS and CDR2 SASEGT. The V and J ends lost 2 bases and 3 bases respectively, with 15 bases between them. The CDR3 spells CASSESLWGLTDTQYF. The CDR3 region has the DNA TGTGCCAGCAGTGAAAGCCTATGGGGGCTAACAGATACGCAGTATTTT.